The source of this TCR beta chain is a study of T cell responses to AZD1222 COVID-19 vaccine (dated by TCRdb to about 2021). Turning to the overall study: TCR sequencing was performed for 233 trial participants, of whom around 200 were given two doses of AZD1222 and some 26 were given two doses of MenACWY control vaccine. Trial participants were enrolled by age into 18-55, 56-69 and 70-plus year subgroups, with roughly 150, 30 and 60 TCR-sequenced participants respectively. General conclusions and limits of the study: Conclusions about previously exposed vaccinees are limited because only 5 or 6 AZD1222 recipients were SARS-CoV-2 seropositive at baseline. Most participants were white British and females outnumbered males, and the authors suggested that clonal diversity may have been underestimated. Because no day 14 peak-response samples were available, the repertoires could be characterized only after the peak T cell response. In the small 56-69-year group, the increase in depth fell short of significance, most likely because of low power. After two AZD1222 doses, both the breadth and the depth of spike-specific TCRs were significantly higher than at day 0 and than in MenACWY recipients. Vaccine-associated CD4 TCRs spanned the whole spike protein, with dominant responses in regions 160-218 and 743-854. Reportedly, almost half of the unique spike-specific TCRs recognized epitopes lying outside the regions that are mutated in the B.1.351 and B.1.1.7 variants.

This clone appeared once. Its antigen target is currently unknown. No much larger clonotype is one base removed from it; base qualities were not supplied. Read against the paper, the sample's time point label means: about 28 days (+/-7) after the second vaccine dose. AZD1222 recipients given second doses at about 4 weeks or at about 12 weeks were pooled, since spike-specific TCR depth and breadth were not found to differ between the two schedules. Vaccinee samples came from UK trials COV001 and COV002, including a single-blind randomized controlled phase 2/3 trial of AZD1222 (ChAdOx1 nCoV-19) in healthy adults. For TCRbeta chain sequencing, PBMC samples were collected from trial participants at day 0 and at day 28 after the second dose. Including the terminal cysteine and phenylalanine, the CDR3 comprises 16 residues. Kept here is only the CDR3 DNA, which spans 48 bases and is read in frame from base 1. In the germline V gene, CDR1 corresponds to SGHRS and CDR2 to YFSETQ. V ends up 5 bases short and J 6 bases short, with an unmatched junction base count of 7.

The CDR3 regions of human TCRbeta chains were subjected to immunosequencing. The published analysis was carried out like this. TCRs in the repertoires were compared against a reference library of SARS-CoV-2-specific TCRs that had been generated with the MIRA antigen-specificity platform. Breadth was defined as the fraction of unique TCRs that were SARS-CoV-2-associated, and depth was defined as the fraction of total T cells that were SARS-CoV-2-associated. Using the MIRA data, every spike-specific TCR was mapped to the spike region that the TCR reacted to and assigned to either a CD4 or a CD8 class. Log10-transformed breadth and depth values were compared by one-way ANOVA with Sidak's multiple comparisons tests. This is the immuneACCESS table as TCRdb keeps it, with only in-frame sequences that have V and J called. A part of the clones is gone; compared with another copy, unresolved V genes explain less than half, and the rest is unexplained. Clone size and V and J calls were adopted from that table, with D and trimming inferred from the DNA. The sample table lists more than 70,000 clones, 91% of them with a count of one. 28% of the sample goes to the ten largest clones.

This receptor was taken from an adult who received the AZD1222 COVID-19 vaccine. The sequencing here drew on peripheral blood, taken 28 days after the second AZD1222 dose. The chain joins TRBV5-1 to TRBJ2-1; TRBD2 matches 14 bases in the middle. The DNA reads as follows: TGCGCCAGCAGGGGGGGACTAGCGGGAGAAAGCAATGAGCAGTTCTTC. It codes for CASRGGLAGESNEQFF. Where the CDR3 stops, the reference TRBV5-1 and TRBJ2-1 genes take over; the full variable domain is KAGVTQTPRYLIKTRGQQVTLSCSPISGHRSVSWYQQTPGQGLQFLFEYFSETQRNKGNFPGRFSGRQFSNSRSEMNVSTLELGDSALYLCASRGGLAGESNEQFFGPGTRLTVL.